One sample yielded the 30 T cell receptor beta chains listed below, sequenced in a study of blood T cell repertoires in COVID-19. The protocol was immunoSEQ multiplex PCR, while the TCRdb copy is restricted to in-frame clones and leaves out a portion. The sample yields a few hundred thousand clones, 80% to 90% seen once. The sequencing sample was made of PBMCs or T cells enriched from blood (not recorded which). The receptors stem from a young man who had recovered from COVID-19.

The chain combines TRBV7-2 with TRBJ1-2; D gene unclear. CDR1 is SGHTA, CDR2 FQGNSA, per germline. This CDR3 is built from 13 residues. V gave up 2 bases and J gave up 4 bases, with 8 bases separating them. Here the CDR3 reads CASSLMGGYGYTF. DNA of the CDR3: TGTGCCAGCAGCTTAATGGGAGGCTATGGCTACACCTTC.

The genes are TRBV5-4 and TRBJ1-2, with no clear D. The V and J ends lost 1 base and 8 bases respectively, with 15 bases between them. Germline lookup yields CDR1 SGHNT and CDR2 YYREEE (reference sequence). There are 14 residues in the CDR3. The CDR3 nucleotides read TGTGCCAGCAGCTTGAGTGGAGGGCCGGAGGGCTACACCTTC. Its translation: CASSLSGGPEGYTF.

The chain uses TRBV7-9 and TRBJ1-6, with D perhaps TRBD1 (5 bases). V lost 5 bases, J lost 0 bases, and 11 bases lay in between. The CDR3 extends over 16 amino acids. CDR1 and CDR2 (germline): SEHNR, FQNEAQ (reference sequence). The CDR3 DNA is TGTGCCAGCAGCGGGGACTCCAGCTCCTATAATTCACCCCTCCACTTT. Its translation: CASSGDSSSYNSPLHF.

The chain has TRBV4-3 and TRBJ2-7; 7 nucleotides align to TRBD2. Losses at the gene ends were 1 base for V and 4 bases for J; bases not matched to a gene: 7. The germline V gene has CDR1 LGHNA and CDR2 YSLEER. This CDR3 comprises 15 residues. The CDR3 loop is CASSQGTAGLYEQYF. The CDR3 DNA reads TGCGCCAGCAGCCAAGGTACAGCGGGGCTTTACGAGCAGTACTTC.

Here the CDR3 reads CASSLGLAGEVYEQYF. In nucleotides, the CDR3 is TGTGCCAGCAGTTTAGGGCTAGCGGGAGAGGTGTACGAGCAGTACTTC. The V gene is TRBV28, the J gene TRBJ2-7; 10 bases are shared with TRBD2. CDR1 and CDR2 (germline): MDHEN, SYDVKM. This CDR3 comprises 16 residues. After removal of 2 bases from V and 4 bases from J, the junction contained 8 bases not matched to a gene.

The V gene is TRBV19, the J gene TRBJ2-3, with 9 bases identical to TRBD1. V trimming: 3 bases; J trimming: 3 bases; junction bases outside the gene matches: 4. The CDR3 sequence is 15 residues long. The V gene's germline CDR1 is LNHDA and CDR2 SQIVND (reference sequence). CDR3 coding DNA: TGTGCCAGTAGTATGGGACAGGGCGTGACAGATACGCAGTATTTT. Its protein is CASSMGQGVTDTQYF. The whole variable domain, remainder taken from reference TRBV19 and TRBJ2-3, is DGGITQSPKYLFRKEGQNVTLSCEQNLNHDAMYWYRQDPGQGLRLIYYSQIVNDFQKGDIAEGYSVSREKKESFPLTVTSAQKNPTAFYLCASSMGQGVTDTQYFGPGTRLTVL.

The V call is TRBV5-5, the J call TRBJ2-7, with D maybe TRBD1 (6 bases). V was shortened by 2 bases and J by 4 bases, with 10 bases between the two germline ends. CDR1 and CDR2 (germline): SGHKS, YYEKEE (reference sequence). This CDR3 has 13 residues. CDR3 bases: TGTGCCAGCAGCTTACACAGGGAGTACGAGCAGTACTTC. It codes for CASSLHREYEQYF. The whole variable domain, filled in from reference TRBV5-5 and TRBJ2-7, reads DAGVTQSPTHLIKTRGQQVTLRCSPISGHKSVSWYQQVLGQGPQFIFQYYEKEERGRGNFPDRFSARQFPNYSSELNVNALLLGDSALYLCASSLHREYEQYFGPGTRLTVT.

This clone was observed a single time. V is TRBV19 and J is TRBJ2-3; a weak D match, TRBD2 (6 bases). The length of the CDR3 is 15 residues. The germline V gene encodes CDR1 LNHDA and CDR2 SQIVND (reference sequence). Trimming took off 4 bases at V and 1 base at J, with 12 bases between the two ends. The chain's CDR3 is CASSSTSWRTDTQYF. In nucleotides, the CDR3 is TGTGCCAGTAGTAGCACTAGCTGGCGCACAGATACGCAGTATTTT.

V is TRBV24-1 and J is TRBJ2-3; D is undetermined. The V and J ends lost 4 bases and 1 base respectively, with 8 bases between them. The CDR3 has 14 residues. The germline V gene has CDR1 KGHDR and CDR2 SFDVKD. The CDR3 reads CATSDPSGTDTQYF. The CDR3 DNA sequence: TGTGCCACCAGTGACCCATCAGGCACAGATACGCAGTATTTT.

The V call is TRBV5-6, the J call TRBJ1-1; D unresolved. Trimming removed 3 bases from V and 7 bases from J, with 7 bases in between. This CDR3 spans 11 amino acids. Germline CDR1 and CDR2: SGHDT and YYEEEE. The CDR3 nucleotides are TGTGCCAGCAGCTCGTTACTTGAAGCTTTCTTT. Its protein is CASSSLLEAFF.

The CDR3 loop is CASSLGRNGYTF. In DNA form, the CDR3 reads TGTGCCAGCAGCTTGGGGCGGAATGGCTACACCTTC. The chain uses TRBV5-4 and TRBJ1-2; D not certain. Germline CDR1 is SGHNT and CDR2 is YYREEE (reference sequence). The germline V and J ends were trimmed by 0 bases and 6 bases, with 6 bases remaining between them. This CDR3 region has 12 residues. Filled out from reference TRBV5-4 and TRBJ1-2, the complete variable domain reads ETGVTQSPTHLIKTRGQQVTLRCSSQSGHNTVSWYQQALGQGPQFIFQYYREEENGRGNFPPRFSGLQFPNYSSELNVNALELDDSALYLCASSLGRNGYTFGSGTRLTVV.

The gene calls are TRBV5-4 and TRBJ2-7; no definite D call. The CDR3 runs 14 residues. CDR1 and CDR2 (germline): SGHNT, YYREEE (reference sequence). V was pared by 0 bases and J by 4 bases, with 11 bases between. The CDR3, as DNA: TGTGCCAGCAGCTTGGACCGAACGGTGTACGAGCAGTACTTC. Amino acids: CASSLDRTVYEQYF.

V gene TRBV27 combines with J gene TRBJ2-7, with D perhaps TRBD1 (7 bases). Trimming left V 10 bases short and J 4 bases short, with 20 bases between. Germline V CDR1 and CDR2: MNHEY, SMNVEV (reference sequence). The CDR3 contains 14 residues. The CDR3 here is CATQRSGGGYEQYF. In nucleotides, the CDR3 is TGTGCCACCCAGCGGTCAGGGGGAGGTTACGAGCAGTACTTC.

The V and J genes are TRBV10-3 and TRBJ1-2, with D perhaps TRBD1 (6 bases). Germline CDR1 reads ENHRY; CDR2 reads SYGVKD. V lost 7 bases and J lost 7, with 16 bases in between. The CDR3 runs 13 residues. The CDR3 sequence is CAITTGDITGYTF. The CDR3 DNA is TGTGCCATCACCACCGGGGACATAACTGGCTACACCTTC.

The V gene is TRBV3-1 (or the pseudogene TRBV3-2), the J gene TRBJ2-1, with unresolved D. CDR1 is LGHDT and CDR2 is YNNKEL in the germline V gene (reference sequence). This CDR3 region has 14 residues. Trimming took off 1 base at V and 6 bases at J, with 10 bases between the two ends. The CDR3 DNA is TGTGCCAGCAGCCAAGGGGTCCAGGTCAATGAGCAGTTCTTC. This codes for CASSQGVQVNEQFF.

The V and J genes are TRBV9 and TRBJ2-7; maybe TRBD1 (6 bases). Germline CDR1 reads SGDLS; CDR2 reads YYNGEE. The CDR3 contains 12 residues. Trimming took off 3 bases at V and 4 bases at J, with 8 bases between the two ends. The CDR3 here is CASSATGYEQYF. Written as DNA, the CDR3 is TGTGCCAGCAGCGCGACAGGATACGAGCAGTACTTC. Full variable domain (rest looked up from reference TRBV9 and TRBJ2-7): DSGVTQTPKHLITATGQRVTLRCSPRSGDLSVYWYQQSLDQGLQFLIQYYNGEERAKGNILERFSAQQFPDLHSELNLSSLELGDSALYFCASSATGYEQYFGPGTRLTVT.

This clone has only one observation. The chain recombines TRBV5-1 with TRBJ2-3; tentatively, D is TRBD1 (6 bases). Trimming took 9 bases from V and 0 from J, leaving 14 bases between them. CDR1 is SGHRS, CDR2 YFSETQ, per germline. The CDR3 has 14 amino acids. The CDR3 DNA follows: TGCGCCACCTCGGACAGAACTAGCACAGATACGCAGTATTTT. Translated, it gives CATSDRTSTDTQYF. Drawing the rest from reference TRBV5-1 and TRBJ2-3, the complete variable domain is KAGVTQTPRYLIKTRGQQVTLSCSPISGHRSVSWYQQTPGQGLQFLFEYFSETQRNKGNFPGRFSGRQFSNSRSEMNVSTLELGDSALYLCATSDRTSTDTQYFGPGTRLTVL.

CDR3 protein: CASSLEGPLPLHF. The DNA of the CDR3 is TGTGCCAGCAGCTTAGAGGGGCCCTTGCCCCTCCACTTT. V and J are TRBV7-2 and TRBJ1-6; tentatively, D is TRBD1 (5 bases). V lost 1 base, J lost 13 bases, and 11 bases lay in between. The CDR3 is 13 residues long. CDR1 SGHTA and CDR2 FQGNSA come from the germline V gene.

The rearrangement links TRBV3-1 (or the pseudogene TRBV3-2) to TRBJ1-1, with a tentative D call TRBD1 (6 bases). CDR3 length equals 15 residues. V was shortened by 4 bases and J by 0 bases, with 12 bases between the two germline ends. CDR1 LGHDT and CDR2 YNNKEL come from the germline V gene (reference sequence). The CDR3 DNA is TGTGCCAGCAGCCGTCGGGGGGCGTTGAACACTGAAGCTTTCTTT. Its translation is CASSRRGALNTEAFF.

The chain carries TRBV28 and TRBJ1-1, with 7 positions matching TRBD1. CDR3 length: 17 amino acids. The V gene end was trimmed by 4 bases and the J gene end by 4 bases; junction bases not matched to a gene: 15. Looked up from germline, CDR1 is MDHEN and CDR2 is SYDVKM. The CDR3 DNA is TGTGCCAGCAGTTCTCAGCGACAGGGTATCGGCCCCACTGAAGCTTTCTTT. The encoded protein is CASSSQRQGIGPTEAFF. The full variable domain, its missing parts supplied by reference TRBV28 and TRBJ1-1, is DVKVTQSSRYLVKRTGEKVFLECVQDMDHENMFWYRQDPGLGLRLIYFSYDVKMKEKGDIPEGYSVSREKKERFSLILESASTNQTSMYLCASSSQRQGIGPTEAFFGQGTRLTVV.

In its sample, this clone was seen once. The chain joins TRBV7-2 to TRBJ2-7; 12 bases map to TRBD2. Trimming cost V 5 bases and J 6 bases; bases outside gene matches: 20. Looked up from germline, CDR1 is SGHTA and CDR2 is FQGNSA. This CDR3 has 19 amino acids. CDR3 protein: CASSPQIALTSGRGGEQYF. The CDR3 coding sequence is TGTGCCAGCAGCCCCCAGATCGCGCTGACTAGCGGGAGAGGAGGCGAGCAGTACTTC. Full variable domain (remainder filled in from reference TRBV7-2 and TRBJ2-7): GAGVSQSPSNKVTEKGKDVELRCDPISGHTALYWYRQSLGQGLEFLIYFQGNSAPDKSGLPSDRFSAERTGGSVSTLTIQRTQQEDSAVYLCASSPQIALTSGRGGEQYFGPGTRLTVT.

V gene TRBV19 combines with J gene TRBJ1-2; weak D call: TRBD1 (5 bases). The CDR3 sequence is 12 residues long. V was shortened by 7 bases and J by 2 bases, with 8 bases between the two germline ends. Looked up from germline, CDR1 is LNHDA and CDR2 is SQIVND (reference sequence). The CDR3 here is CASKKGNYGYTF. The CDR3 DNA follows: TGTGCCAGTAAAAAGGGGAACTATGGCTACACCTTC.

This chain uses TRBV6-5 with TRBJ2-7; weak D call: TRBD2 (5 bases). Germline V lookup: CDR1 MNHEY, CDR2 SVGAGI. Trimming removed 3 bases from V and 0 bases from J, with 12 bases in between. CDR3 length equals 15 residues. In DNA form, the CDR3 reads TGTGCCAGCAGTTATAACGGGGAGAGCTCCTACGAGCAGTACTTC. Amino acid sequence: CASSYNGESSYEQYF.

V gene TRBV4-1 combines with J gene TRBJ1-5; the D gene is possibly TRBD1 (6 bases). V lost 0 bases and J lost 11, with 17 bases in between. This CDR3 region has 15 residues. Germline V gives CDR1 MGHRA, CDR2 YSYEKL. CDR3 coding DNA: TGCGCCAGCAGCCAAGAGGGGGCCCTACCCTCCGCCCAGCATTTT. Its protein product is CASSQEGALPSAQHF.

This chain links TRBV7-6 with TRBJ2-5, with 7 bases aligning to TRBD2. The CDR3 sequence is 15 residues long. Per the germline V gene, CDR1 is SGHVS and CDR2 is FNYEAQ. The V gene end was trimmed by 5 bases and the J gene end by 3 bases; junction bases not matched to a gene: 9. CDR3 in DNA: TGTGCCAGCAGCCGCTCTGGGGGGGAGAAAGAGACCCAGTACTTC. It translates to CASSRSGGEKETQYF.

CDR3 in DNA: TGCGCCAGCAGTGAGTCGATGGGGGGTCCGCAGTATTTT. Residues: CASSESMGGPQYF. V and J are TRBV10-1 and TRBJ2-3; D is possibly TRBD2 (6 bases). CDR1 is WNHNN, CDR2 SYGVQD, per germline (reference sequence). V was shortened by 0 bases and J by 10 bases, with 11 bases between the two germline ends. The CDR3 has 13 residues.

The V and J genes are TRBV7-9 and TRBJ1-5, with D unresolved. The germline gives CDR1 SEHNR, CDR2 FQNEAQ (reference sequence). V was shortened by 5 bases and J by 1 base, with 12 bases between the two germline ends. The CDR3 extends over 15 amino acids. The CDR3 region is CASSPVSVSNQPQHF. In nucleotides, the CDR3 is TGTGCCAGCAGCCCCGTGAGTGTGAGCAATCAGCCCCAGCATTTT.

This clone occurred once. The V gene is TRBV10-3, the J gene TRBJ2-3; a weak D match, TRBD2 (6 bases). The CDR3 is 13 amino acids. V lost 10 bases and J lost 0, with 11 bases in between. Germline assignment: CDR1 ENHRY and CDR2 SYGVKD. CDR3 sequence (DNA): TGTGCCACCACGGGGGTTAGCACAGATACGCAGTATTTT. Translating it yields CATTGVSTDTQYF.

CDR3 in amino acids: CASINRDKGYGYTF. For the CDR3, the DNA is TGTGCCAGTATAAACCGGGACAAGGGGTATGGCTACACCTTC. The chain links TRBV19 to TRBJ1-2, with D possibly matching TRBD1 (6 bases). Germline CDR1 reads LNHDA; CDR2 reads SQIVND (reference sequence). V lost 7 bases to trimming and J lost 5 bases, with 17 bases between them. The length of the CDR3 is 14 residues.

The chain recombines TRBV28 with TRBJ1-5; the D gene is possibly TRBD1 (5 bases). The ends were cut back, 3 bases at V and 6 bases at J, with 12 bases in the middle. There are 14 residues in the CDR3. The germline gives CDR1 MDHEN, CDR2 SYDVKM. This CDR3 reads CASSLAQGGQPQHF. The CDR3 DNA is TGTGCCAGCAGTTTGGCCCAGGGAGGTCAGCCCCAGCATTTT. The entire variable domain, with the rest obtained from reference TRBV28 and TRBJ1-5, is as follows: DVKVTQSSRYLVKRTGEKVFLECVQDMDHENMFWYRQDPGLGLRLIYFSYDVKMKEKGDIPEGYSVSREKKERFSLILESASTNQTSMYLCASSLAQGGQPQHFGDGTRLSIL.